This T cell receptor (beta chain) was captured in a study of T-cell reconstitution after alpha-beta-depleted transplantation in children. This clonotype has a count of ten or more. The authors prepared the TCRbeta library with unique molecular identifiers. A single record per CDR3 protein comes from TCRdb applying MiXCR to the PCR reads. The repertoire holds over 400,000 distinct CDR3 sequences, with approximately 12% as singletons. Specimen: PBMCs from the stem cell graft donor, collected from the stem cell graft. The clonotype was recovered from a human donor who donated a stem cell graft to a child with combined immunodeficiency.

CDR3 sequence reads: CSVELSYEQYF. In nucleotides, the CDR3 is TGCAGCGTTGAACTCAGCTACGAGCAGTACTTC. V usage is TRBV29-1 and J usage is TRBJ2-7; D is ambiguous. This CDR3 has 11 amino acids. V was pared by 2 bases and J by 3 bases, with 5 bases between. CDR1 is SQVTM and CDR2 is ANQGSEA in the germline V gene.